The sequence of this TCR beta chain was determined in a study of CD8+ T cells in alopecia areata. General study findings and limits: Clonality exceeded that of normal scalp in lesional scalp, most notably in alopecia totalis/universalis. Sequencing of scalp samples also includes resident alphabeta T cells from normal skin.

Extraction and reverse transcription of RNA yielded cDNA as the sequencing template. Profiling relied on immunoSEQ multiplex PCR, and the TCRdb table lists in-frame clones only, not all of them. Among 65,000 to 100,000 clones listed, roughly 51% were seen once. This clone showed up just a few times. Its cognate antigen is unknown. Samples from alopecia areata patients were lesional scalp punch biopsies and peripheral blood. T lymphocytes (CD4+ and CD8+) were sorted from PBMCs. This TCR came from a human donor with alopecia areata. What was sequenced was NKG2D-high CD8+ T cells sorted from blood.

The CDR3 region has the DNA TGTGCCAGCAGCCCATCAGGGACTACGGGTGAAAAACTGTTTTTT. It is translated as CASSPSGTTGEKLFF. This chain joins TRBV7-9 and TRBJ1-4, with D maybe TRBD1 (5 bases). CDR1 and CDR2 from the germline V gene are SEHNR and FQNEAQ (reference sequence). CDR3 length: 15 residues. The germline V and J ends were trimmed by 5 bases and 7 bases, with 17 bases remaining between them. The variable domain in full, with the rest retrieved from reference TRBV7-9 and TRBJ1-4, is DTGVSQNPRHKITKRGQNVTFRCDPISEHNRLYWYRQTLGQGPEFLTYFQNEAQLEKSRLLSDRFSAERPKGSFSTLEIQRTEQGDSAMYLCASSPSGTTGEKLFFGSGTQLSVL.